The clone carrying this T cell receptor beta chain has more than one count but fewer than ten. Its antigen is not known. TCRdb re-called the 5' RACE reads with MiXCR, one entry per CDR3 protein. The sample contains 220,000 or so distinct CDR3 sequences, around 19% of which appear only once. This sample is part of a study of CD8 T cells in ankylosing spondylitis. Whole-study results and caveats: Disease-linked clones reportedly showed significant enrichment in matched ankylosing spondylitis synovial fluid. Reports of some motif variants in reactive arthritis synovial fluid and blood predate this one. What appeared characteristic of ankylosing spondylitis blood was a TCR beta motif of 7 or 8 highly homologous variants. Clones linked to disease, bearing a CD8+ phenotype, were relatively rare in peripheral blood.

The length of the CDR3 is 16 residues. CDR1 is SGHRS, CDR2 YFSETQ, per germline. Trimming took 3 bases from V and 2 from J, leaving 18 bases between them. This chain connects TRBV5-1 to TRBJ2-7; D possibly corresponds to TRBD2 (6 bases). The sequenced sample consisted of blood, either unsorted or a sorted T cell fraction (not recorded which). This TCR was sampled from a male donor with ankylosing spondylitis. The DNA for the CDR3 is TGCGCCAGCAGCTCCCCGTTCCAAGGAGGGCCCTACGAGCAGTACTTC. Its protein is CASSSPFQGGPYEQYF.